A single sample gave rise to the 10 T cell receptor beta chains below, sequenced in a study of cytomegalovirus exposure and HLA in healthy donors. TCRdb keeps only in-frame clones here, not all; method: immunoSEQ multiplex PCR. Among tens of thousands of clones listed, around 97% were seen once. Source material: PBMCs. These receptors were obtained from a man between 18 and 29 years old in good health and CMV-seronegative.

CDR3 DNA sequence: TGTGCCAGTAGTATGGGCAGGGGAGGAAACACCATATATTTT. Its translation: CASSMGRGGNTIYF. The chain has TRBV19 and TRBJ1-3, with D maybe TRBD1 (6 bases). Germline V lookup: CDR1 LNHDA, CDR2 SQIVND (reference sequence). The germline V and J ends were trimmed by 3 bases and 4 bases, with 10 bases remaining between them. CDR3 length: 14 amino acids. Complete variable domain (other parts from reference TRBV19 and TRBJ1-3): DGGITQSPKYLFRKEGQNVTLSCEQNLNHDAMYWYRQDPGQGLRLIYYSQIVNDFQKGDIAEGYSVSREKKESFPLTVTSAQKNPTAFYLCASSMGRGGNTIYFGEGSWLTVV.

This clone was found once. Here the CDR3 reads CSVAARGAGGYTF. In DNA, the CDR3 is TGCAGCGTTGCCGCCCGGGGAGCAGGTGGCTACACCTTC. The chain couples TRBV29-1 to TRBJ1-2; D gene uncertain. Germline CDR1 SQVTM, CDR2 ANQGSEA. There are 13 residues in the CDR3. V shed 4 bases and J shed 7 bases, with 16 bases lying between them.

This clone was seen a few times. The rearrangement links TRBV11-3 to TRBJ1-1, with D uncertain. V was cut by 4 bases and J by 5 bases, with 11 bases left in between. The CDR3 runs 13 residues. Germline V gives CDR1 SGHNT, CDR2 YENEEA. The CDR3 DNA follows: TGTGCCAGCAGCTCATTGGAGAGTACTGAAGCTTTCTTT. Its translation is CASSSLESTEAFF.

This chain links TRBV5-1 with TRBJ1-2, with TRBD1 as a possible D gene (5 bases). The V end was cut by 0 bases, the J end by 8 bases, with 14 bases between. Germline CDR1 reads SGHRS; CDR2 reads YFSETQ. The CDR3 totals 14 residues. The CDR3 protein is CASSLGQPVEGYTF. The CDR3 coding sequence is TGCGCCAGCAGCTTGGGACAGCCTGTCGAAGGCTACACCTTC. The full variable domain, rest sourced from reference TRBV5-1 and TRBJ1-2, is KAGVTQTPRYLIKTRGQQVTLSCSPISGHRSVSWYQQTPGQGLQFLFEYFSETQRNKGNFPGRFSGRQFSNSRSEMNVSTLELGDSALYLCASSLGQPVEGYTFGSGTRLTVV.

The chain has TRBV6-1 and TRBJ1-4; a weak D match, TRBD1 (5 bases). The V end lost 4 bases, the J end lost 6 bases, and 12 bases lay between the germline ends. Germline CDR1 is MNHNS and CDR2 is SASEGT. This CDR3 is built from 14 residues. The CDR3 region has the DNA TGTGCCAGCAGTGCGGACACCCAAGATGAAAAACTGTTTTTT. It translates to CASSADTQDEKLFF.

V gene TRBV6-1 combines with J gene TRBJ1-1, with TRBD1 as a possible D gene (5 bases). V dropped 0 bases and J dropped 0 bases, with 17 bases sitting between them. Germline V gene lookup returns CDR1 MNHNS and CDR2 SASEGT. This CDR3 is 18 amino acids long. CDR3 loop: CASSEALAGGPMNTEAFF. CDR3 sequence (DNA): TGTGCCAGCAGTGAAGCGCTGGCGGGGGGTCCCATGAACACTGAAGCTTTCTTT.

The chain carries TRBV19 and TRBJ2-7, with D maybe TRBD1 (7 bases). V gave up 6 bases and J gave up 2 bases, with 11 bases separating them. Germline lookup yields CDR1 LNHDA and CDR2 SQIVND (reference sequence). This CDR3 comprises 13 residues. Here the CDR3 reads CASRDREAYEQYF. In nucleotides, the CDR3 is TGTGCCAGTAGAGACAGGGAGGCCTACGAGCAGTACTTC.

The chain carries TRBV27 and TRBJ1-5; no definite D call. Trimming removed 1 base at V and 6 bases at J, with 10 bases between. Per germline, CDR1 MNHEY and CDR2 SMNVEV (reference sequence). The CDR3 has 14 amino acids. CDR3 bases: TGTGCCAGCAGTTTATACGGTACTACTCAGCCCCAGCATTTT. It encodes CASSLYGTTQPQHF.

This chain uses TRBV7-6 with TRBJ2-3; TRBD1 agrees at 7 bases. V trimming: 5 bases; J trimming: 4 bases; junction bases outside the gene matches: 9. Germline CDR1 is SGHVS and CDR2 is FNYEAQ. The CDR3 covers 15 residues. Here the CDR3 reads CASSPIRDSPDTQYF. Here the CDR3 DNA reads TGTGCCAGCAGCCCTATCAGGGACAGCCCAGATACGCAGTATTTT.

The rearrangement joins TRBV7-9 to TRBJ2-7; 10 bases map to TRBD1. The germline V gene encodes CDR1 SEHNR and CDR2 FQNEAQ (reference sequence). J lost 4 bases, V lost 4 bases, and 4 bases had no gene match. The CDR3 sequence is 14 residues long. This CDR3 reads CASSWDRGSYEQYF. CDR3 coding DNA: TGTGCCAGCAGCTGGGACAGGGGTAGTTACGAGCAGTACTTC.